What follows are 14 T cell receptor beta chains derived from one specimen sequenced in a study of T cells in Graves' hyperthyroidism and ophthalmopathy. Authors of the study amplified TCR beta CDR3 regions from RNA transcripts. The HTBI primer set was used in a first-round RT-PCR of the TCR CDR3. Each CDR3 protein is one row after TCRdb ran MiXCR on the multiplex PCR reads. The table has about 600,000 distinct CDR3 sequences, roughly 15% seen once. The specimen was blood. The receptors derive from a woman between 50 and 59 years old with Graves' ophthalmopathy.

This clonotype was seen many times. CDR3 coding DNA: TGTGCCAGCAGCTTAATTAGCGGGAGGGCCCACGAGCAGTACTTC. This translates into CASSLISGRAHEQYF. This chain joins TRBV11-2 and TRBJ2-7; 11 positions agree with TRBD2. Germline CDR1 SGHAT, CDR2 FQNNGV. The CDR3 sequence is 15 residues long. The V and J ends lost 2 bases and 5 bases, in that order; junction bases with no gene match: 5.

This clonotype came up many times. The V call is TRBV28, the J call TRBJ2-2, with 11 bases fitting TRBD2. J was trimmed by 7 bases and V by 2 bases; bases with no gene match: 3. This CDR3 comprises 15 residues. CDR1 and CDR2 from the germline V gene are MDHEN and SYDVKM. CDR3 in amino acids: CASSLLAGGHGELFF. DNA of the CDR3: TGTGCCAGCAGTTTACTAGCGGGAGGACACGGGGAGCTGTTTTTT.

This clonotype showed up many times. CDR3 DNA sequence: TGTGCCAGCTCACCCGGCTCCCGGGAAAAACTGTTTTTT. It yields the protein CASSPGSREKLFF. The V call is TRBV18, the J call TRBJ1-4; unclear D gene. Trimming stripped 3 bases from V and 8 bases from J, with 10 bases between. The germline CDR1 and CDR2 sequences are KGHSH and LQKENI. The CDR3 is made up of 13 amino acids.

V and J are TRBV7-9 and TRBJ1-2; D not resolved. This CDR3 is 12 amino acids long. V was shortened by 2 bases and J by 6 bases, with 7 bases between the two germline ends. CDR1 and CDR2 from the germline V gene are SEHNR and FQNEAQ (reference sequence). In DNA form, the CDR3 reads TGTGCCAGCAGCTTACGGAGGGATGGCTACACCTTC. Amino acid sequence: CASSLRRDGYTF.

This clonotype has just a few counts. V usage is TRBV29-1 and J usage is TRBJ2-1, with 7 bases matching TRBD1. The germline gives CDR1 SQVTM, CDR2 ANQGSEA. The CDR3 is 13 amino acids. With 8 bases clipped from V and 8 bases from J, the junction kept 12 bases outside the gene matches. This chain's CDR3 is CSLVPGTAHEQFF. CDR3 coding DNA: TGCAGCCTCGTCCCCGGGACAGCACATGAGCAGTTCTTC.

The CDR3 is CASSIEDRGGQPQHF. The CDR3 nucleotides read TGTGCCAGTAGTATCGAAGACAGGGGTGGGCAGCCCCAGCATTTT. The chain uses TRBV19 and TRBJ1-5, with 8 bases fitting TRBD1. J was trimmed by 7 bases and V by 3 bases; bases with no gene match: 8. This CDR3 spans 15 amino acids. Germline values: CDR1 LNHDA, CDR2 SQIVND (reference sequence).

This clonotype was seen ten or more times. J is TRBJ2-5 and V is TRBV3-1; possible D gene TRBD2, 6 bases. CDR1 and CDR2 from the germline V gene are LGHDT and YNNKEL (reference sequence). V lost 1 base and J lost 5, with 11 bases in between. The CDR3 loop spans 14 amino acids. The DNA for the CDR3 is TGTGCCAGCAGCCAAGGACTAGTCGGGGAGACCCAGTACTTC. Translation gives CASSQGLVGETQYF.

This clonotype appeared many times. The chain uses TRBV7-9 and TRBJ2-3; 8 bases map to TRBD2. There are 14 residues in the CDR3. After removal of 5 bases from V and 6 bases from J, the junction contained 7 bases not matched to a gene. CDR1 and CDR2 (germline): SEHNR, FQNEAQ (reference sequence). In DNA, the CDR3 is TGTGCCAGCAGCAGAGCGGGAGATTCGGATACGCAGTATTTT. Its protein is CASSRAGDSDTQYF.

This chain uses TRBV30 with TRBJ2-7; 9 bases match TRBD1. This CDR3 has 12 amino acids. Germline V CDR1 and CDR2: GTSNPN, SVGIG (reference sequence). After removal of 3 bases from V and 6 bases from J, the junction contained 3 bases not matched to a gene. The CDR3 region has the DNA TGTGCCTGGAGGGGGACAGGGATCGAGCAGTACTTC. This translates into CAWRGTGIEQYF.

This clonotype was detected many times. The chain couples TRBV28 to TRBJ2-5, with TRBD2 identical over 10 bases. The CDR3 totals 17 residues. V was pared by 2 bases and J by 5 bases, with 11 bases of the junction left unmatched. CDR1 is MDHEN and CDR2 is SYDVKM in the germline V gene. The CDR3 sequence: CASSLRGLAGDGETQYF. The CDR3 DNA reads as TGTGCCAGCAGTTTAAGGGGCCTAGCGGGAGATGGGGAGACCCAGTACTTC.

This clonotype has more than one count but fewer than ten. The V gene is TRBV20-1, the J gene TRBJ1-2, with no clear D. Between the trimmed V and J ends, which lost 2 bases and 2 bases, there was a span of 15 bases. CDR1 and CDR2 (germline): DFQATT, SNEGSKA (reference sequence). The CDR3 sequence is 15 residues long. The chain's CDR3 is CSARKGLTSNYGYTF. CDR3 bases: TGCAGTGCTAGAAAGGGTTTAACTTCCAACTATGGCTACACCTTC.

This clonotype has at least ten counts. The J gene is TRBJ2-1, the V gene TRBV30, with 7 bases that match TRBD2. The CDR3 has 12 residues. Trimming removed 7 bases from V and 4 bases from J; junction bases left unmatched: 4. Germline V lookup: CDR1 GTSNPN, CDR2 SVGIG (reference sequence). The CDR3 nucleotides are TGTGCCTACGGGACTATATACAATGAGCAGTTCTTC. Translating it yields CAYGTIYNEQFF.

This clonotype was detected many times. This chain links TRBV7-2 with TRBJ2-7; D is ambiguous. The germline V and J ends were trimmed by 5 bases and 0 bases, with 14 bases remaining between them. Per the germline V gene, CDR1 is SGHTA and CDR2 is FQGNSA. The CDR3 contains 15 residues. CDR3 in DNA: TGTGCCAGCAGCCTAGGCCCCCCCCTCTCCTACGAGCAGTACTTC. Amino acid sequence: CASSLGPPLSYEQYF.

This clonotype was observed many times. This chain joins TRBV20-1 and TRBJ1-6; 9 bases fit TRBD1. This CDR3 is 15 amino acids long. V shed 0 bases, J shed 10 bases, and the junction held 7 bases outside the gene matches. CDR1 DFQATT and CDR2 SNEGSKA come from the germline V gene (reference sequence). CDR3 amino acids: CSARDRTGGESPLHF. CDR3 nucleotide sequence: TGCAGTGCTAGAGATCGCACAGGGGGCGAATCACCCCTCCACTTT.